This T cell receptor (beta chain) derives from a study of T-cell reconstitution after alpha-beta-depleted transplantation in children. The germline V gene encodes CDR1 DFQATT and CDR2 SNEGSKA (reference sequence). The CDR3 covers 14 residues. V lost 6 bases, J lost 7 bases, and 11 bases stayed unmatched. The TCRbeta library was prepared with unique molecular identifiers. TCRdb called the PCR reads again in MiXCR, with one record for every CDR3 protein. The data contain some 640,000 distinct CDR3 sequences, 16% of them seen just once; the ten biggest clones take up about 1.1%. This clonotype was detected ten times or more.

This receptor was taken from a human donor who donated a stem cell graft to a child with acute myeloid leukemia. The starting material was PBMCs from the stem cell graft donor, obtained from the stem cell graft. The rearrangement joins TRBV20-1 to TRBJ2-1; 8 positions agree with TRBD2. CDR3 region: CSALSTSGFNEQFF. The CDR3 DNA reads TGCAGTGCCCTCTCAACTAGCGGCTTTAATGAGCAGTTCTTC.